This TCR beta chain emerged from a study of blood T cell repertoires in COVID-19. Study-level background: PBMCs, B-cell-depleted T cells, or T cells were the source of the cDNA or gDNA that made up the material.

The length of the CDR3 is 11 residues. With 4 bases clipped from V and 10 bases from J, the junction kept 6 bases outside the gene matches. Per the germline V gene, CDR1 is DFQATT and CDR2 is SNEGSKA (reference sequence). In this sample, this clone turned up a few times. Study processing details: Amplified reference gene primers provided the basis for estimating nucleated cell counts. Produced via immunoSEQ multiplex PCR; TCRdb's table is partial and in-frame only. The V and J calls and the clone size are those of that table, but D and trimming were determined from the DNA. The sample lists about 25,000 clones, roughly 91% seen once, with over 4% in the top ten.

This rearrangement joins TRBV20-1 to TRBJ1-1; 7 bases map to TRBD1. The clonotype was recovered from a man between 65 and 80 years old with active COVID-19. The sequencing input was peripheral blood. This CDR3 reads CSANRQGRAFF. DNA for the CDR3: TGCAGTGCTAATAGACAGGGTAGAGCTTTCTTT.